This T cell receptor (beta chain) was sequenced during a study of beta chain features in type 1 diabetes. cDNA synthesis used the whole RNA isolate, giving expressed TCRB sequences. Clones were sequenced by immunoSEQ multiplex PCR, and TCRdb holds only the in-frame ones, with some missing. The table includes under 300,000 clones, approximately 15% detected once. This clone came up a few times. Its specificity is unknown. It was one heparinised blood draw, averaging around 100 mL, that each donor gave. J gave up 9 bases and V 5 bases, and 3 bases lay outside the gene matches. Looked up from germline, CDR1 is SGHTA and CDR2 is FQGNSA. The CDR3 length is 13 residues. Study results and caveats: The question of HLA type influencing TCRB rearrangement was one that remained unresolved here. Insertions were fewer and deletions more numerous at VDJ junctions in type 1 diabetes patients. A closer apparent resemblance between naive, central memory and Treg TCRB repertoires was seen in patients than in healthy donors. Shorter TCRB CDR3s, moderately but significantly so, were found in Type 1 diabetes patients in all four CD4+ subsets.

Sequencing used naive CD4+ T cells from blood. The chain has TRBV7-2 and TRBJ2-5, with 13 bases aligning to TRBD2. This receptor was taken from a man aged 25-40 years with type 1 diabetes. The CDR3 is CASSPGTSGAQYF. The CDR3 coding sequence is TGTGCCAGCAGCCCGGGGACTAGCGGGGCCCAGTACTTC.